A single sample is the source of the 20 T cell receptor beta chains below, sequenced in a study of radiation and T cells in renal cell carcinoma. The data were produced by immunoSEQ multiplex PCR, yet TCRdb's version contains in-frame clones alone and is incomplete. This sample has about 16,000 clones, with 62% found just once. Specified treatment: treatment-naive control, cytoreductive nephrectomy. Material: tumor tissue, obtained from a patient whose treatment was nephrectomy without radiotherapy. Source of these receptors: a man between 60 and 70 years old with renal cell carcinoma.

This clone occurred a few times. The chain joins TRBV7-9 to TRBJ1-1; tentative D call: TRBD1 (5 bases). The CDR3 consists of 13 residues. Trimming took off 6 bases at V and 3 bases at J, with 11 bases between the two ends. CDR1 is SEHNR, CDR2 FQNEAQ, per germline (reference sequence). The CDR3 region is CASRADSYTEAFF. As DNA, the CDR3 is TGTGCCAGCAGGGCAGACAGTTACACTGAAGCTTTCTTT. The full variable domain, its missing parts supplied by reference TRBV7-9 and TRBJ1-1, is DTGVSQNPRHKITKRGQNVTFRCDPISEHNRLYWYRQTLGQGPEFLTYFQNEAQLEKSRLLSDRFSAERPKGSFSTLEIQRTEQGDSAMYLCASRADSYTEAFFGQGTRLTVV.

A word on this clone: This sample includes further DNA sequences coding for the same CDR3. This sequence joins TRBV5-1 and TRBJ2-1, with D tentatively TRBD2 (7 bases). Trimming took off 2 bases at V and 5 bases at J, with 11 bases between the two ends. CDR1 and CDR2 (germline): SGHRS, YFSETQ. This CDR3 contains 14 residues. In nucleotides, the CDR3 is TGCGCCAGCAGCTTAGGGGGGAGGGACAATGAGCAGTTCTTC. Protein product: CASSLGGRDNEQFF.

This clone came up once. The V gene is TRBV2, the J gene TRBJ2-1, with TRBD1 matching 7 bases. The germline CDR1 and CDR2 sequences are SNHLY and FYNNEI. The CDR3 totals 18 residues. With V trimmed by 4 bases and J by 4 bases, 16 bases remained unmatched. For the CDR3, the DNA is TGTGCCAGCAGTGCATTCCCGCCCGGACAGGACCTTTACAATGAGCAGTTCTTC. Encoded protein: CASSAFPPGQDLYNEQFF.

The V and J genes are TRBV7-2 and TRBJ2-2, with 8 bases lining up with TRBD2. The CDR3 extends over 17 amino acids. Looked up from germline, CDR1 is SGHTA and CDR2 is FQGNSA. V dropped 5 bases and J dropped 5; count of bases not matched to a gene: 13. The chain's CDR3 is CASSEGPPGGGTGELFF. The CDR3, as DNA: TGTGCCAGCAGCGAGGGACCGCCCGGGGGGGGGACCGGGGAGCTGTTTTTT.

The V and J genes are TRBV6-1 and TRBJ2-3, with D unclear. CDR1 is MNHNS and CDR2 is SASEGT in the germline V gene. The V end was cut by 7 bases, the J end by 6 bases, with 14 bases between. The CDR3 totals 13 residues. The CDR3 region has the DNA TGTGCCAGCAACCGGAGCCCGGGTGATACGCAGTATTTT. Encoded protein: CASNRSPGDTQYF.

This clone was counted a few times. This chain uses TRBV5-1 with TRBJ2-1; D gene unclear. Germline values: CDR1 SGHRS, CDR2 YFSETQ. Trimming shortened V by 0 bases and J by 8 bases, and 3 bases separated the two germline ends. The CDR3 has 11 residues. The CDR3 DNA is TGCGCCAGCAGCTTGGAGGATGAGCAGTTCTTC. Translation gives CASSLEDEQFF.

V is TRBV5-6 and J is TRBJ2-1, with 7 bases aligning to TRBD2. CDR1 is SGHDT and CDR2 is YYEEEE in the germline V gene. J lost 5 bases, V lost 0 bases, and 8 bases had no gene match. The CDR3 consists of 16 residues. CDR3 amino acids: CASSLETLAEHNEQFF. CDR3 in DNA: TGTGCCAGCAGCTTGGAAACGCTAGCGGAACACAATGAGCAGTTCTTC.

V gene TRBV7-3 combines with J gene TRBJ2-3; 7 bases map to TRBD1. CDR1 and CDR2 from the germline V gene are SGHTA and FQGTGA. This CDR3 region has 16 residues. With V trimmed by 6 bases and J by 1 base, 10 bases remained unmatched. In DNA form, the CDR3 reads TGTGCCAGCAGTTCAGACAGGGCGGAAGGCACAGATACGCAGTATTTT. Amino acid sequence: CASSSDRAEGTDTQYF.

V is TRBV2 and J is TRBJ2-7; 9 bases map to TRBD1. CDR1 and CDR2 from the germline V gene are SNHLY and FYNNEI. The CDR3 runs 13 residues. Unmatched junction bases numbered 2, after V lost 6 bases and J lost 2 bases. CDR3 bases: TGTGCCAGCAGGGGGGACAGGGCCTACGAGCAGTACTTC. Protein: CASRGDRAYEQYF.

The genes are TRBV14 and TRBJ1-1; D is unclear. V was clipped by 4 bases and J by 5 bases, with 14 bases between them. The CDR3 has 14 amino acids. CDR1 SGHDN and CDR2 FVKESK come from the germline V gene. CDR3 residues: CASSLLGGDTEAFF. For the CDR3, the DNA is TGTGCCAGCAGCCTTCTGGGTGGGGATACTGAAGCTTTCTTT. The full variable domain, its missing parts supplied by reference TRBV14 and TRBJ1-1, is EAGVTQFPSHSVIEKGQTVTLRCDPISGHDNLYWYRRVMGKEIKFLLHFVKESKQDESGMPNNRFLAERTGGTYSTLKVQPAELEDSGVYFCASSLLGGDTEAFFGQGTRLTVV.

This sequence joins TRBV27 and TRBJ1-5, with 7 bases matching TRBD1. With V trimmed by 6 bases and J by 5 bases, 10 bases remained unmatched. CDR3 size: 15 residues. The germline V gene encodes CDR1 MNHEY and CDR2 SMNVEV (reference sequence). The CDR3 spells CASSPDRESYQPQHF. CDR3 coding DNA: TGTGCCAGCAGCCCTGACAGGGAGAGCTATCAGCCCCAGCATTTT.

This clone was observed a handful of times. The chain couples TRBV6-1 to TRBJ1-6; D unclear. Germline assignment: CDR1 MNHNS and CDR2 SASEGT. The CDR3 runs to 15 residues. Trimming shortened V by 7 bases and J by 10 bases, and 20 bases separated the two germline ends. CDR3 residues: CASKWQRERMSPLHF. CDR3 sequence (DNA): TGTGCCAGCAAGTGGCAGCGCGAAAGGATGTCACCCCTCCACTTT.

The chain joins TRBV7-2 to TRBJ2-1, with 12 bases fitting TRBD2. Germline CDR1 is SGHTA and CDR2 is FQGNSA. V shed 6 bases, J shed 13 bases, and the junction held 13 bases outside the gene matches. This CDR3 region has 15 residues. The CDR3 protein is CASRPTSGSFAPQFF. The CDR3 DNA is TGTGCCAGCAGACCGACTAGCGGGAGTTTCGCCCCACAGTTCTTC.

The rearrangement links TRBV4-2 to TRBJ2-5, with D perhaps TRBD1 or TRBD2 (7 bases each). The CDR3 extends over 17 amino acids. Germline lookup yields CDR1 LGHNA and CDR2 YNFKEQ. The V end was cut by 2 bases, the J end by 5 bases, with 21 bases between. CDR3: CASSQNPQGRGLETQYF. The CDR3 DNA sequence: TGTGCCAGCAGCCAAAACCCCCAGGGGAGGGGGCTGGAGACCCAGTACTTC.

The chain has TRBV28 and TRBJ1-1, with TRBD1 as a possible D gene (5 bases). The V end lost 8 bases, the J end lost 0 bases, and 16 bases lay between the germline ends. This CDR3 spans 15 amino acids. The germline V gene has CDR1 MDHEN and CDR2 SYDVKM. This CDR3 is CASGYRRGVNTEAFF. The CDR3 nucleotides read TGTGCCAGCGGCTACCGGAGAGGGGTGAACACTGAAGCTTTCTTT.

V and J are TRBV6-5 and TRBJ1-2; 9 bases map to TRBD1. Trimming removed 5 bases from V and 6 bases from J; junction bases left unmatched: 4. Germline assignment: CDR1 MNHEY and CDR2 SVGAGI. This CDR3 is built from 13 residues. The chain's CDR3 is CASSPQGAHGYTF. DNA of the CDR3: TGTGCCAGCAGTCCACAGGGGGCGCATGGCTACACCTTC.

The chain employs TRBV6-5 and TRBJ1-1, with 7 bases matching TRBD1. V shed 8 bases, J shed 7 bases, and the junction held 13 bases outside the gene matches. This CDR3 spans 14 amino acids. Germline CDR1 is MNHEY and CDR2 is SVGAGI. CDR3 nucleotides: TGTGCCAGCGGACTCCTGGGTGGGGACAGTGAAGCTTTCTTT. Translated: CASGLLGGDSEAFF.

The chain joins TRBV28 to TRBJ2-2; the D is unclear. V lost 5 bases and J lost 1, with 8 bases in between. The CDR3 length is 14 residues. CDR1 is MDHEN, CDR2 SYDVKM, per germline. The CDR3 spells CASSPPKNTGELFF. The CDR3 coding sequence is TGTGCCAGCAGTCCCCCGAAGAACACCGGGGAGCTGTTTTTT.

This clone has only a few counts. This chain links TRBV7-9 with TRBJ2-7; tentative D call: TRBD1 (6 bases). V was pared by 1 base and J by 6 bases, with 22 bases between. The germline gives CDR1 SEHNR, CDR2 FQNEAQ (reference sequence). The CDR3 covers 17 residues. CDR3 amino acids: CASSLVGGGLARGEQYF. The CDR3 coding sequence is TGTGCCAGCAGCTTAGTAGGAGGAGGTCTAGCCAGGGGCGAGCAGTACTTC.

V usage is TRBV2 and J usage is TRBJ1-5; D is ambiguous. Germline V gene lookup returns CDR1 SNHLY and CDR2 FYNNEI. V was clipped by 5 bases and J by 3 bases, with 5 bases between them. This CDR3 is 12 amino acids long. The CDR3 spells CASSLNNQPQHF. CDR3 in DNA: TGTGCCAGCAGTCTCAACAATCAGCCCCAGCATTTT.